The 20 T cell receptor beta chains reported below all come from one sample, sequenced in a study of shared clonotypes between healthy human individuals. Here immunoSEQ multiplex PCR was the method, and the copy in TCRdb shows in-frame clones only, minus some. The sample has under 2,500,000 clones; almost 96% are singletons. The material sequenced was naive CD4+ T cells sorted from blood. Subset reported: CD45RA+ positively selected. These receptors were collected from a man younger than 35 in good health.

The V gene is TRBV11-2, the J gene TRBJ2-7; 8 positions agree with TRBD2. J was trimmed by 4 bases and V by 0 bases; bases with no gene match: 5. CDR3 length: 15 amino acids. Germline V lookup: CDR1 SGHAT, CDR2 FQNNGV. In DNA form, the CDR3 reads TGTGCCAGCAGCTTAGAAACTAGCGGATCATACGAGCAGTACTTC. Its protein is CASSLETSGSYEQYF.

The genes are TRBV9 and TRBJ1-4; 11 bases are a match to TRBD1. CDR3 length: 15 amino acids. Trimming took 5 bases from V and 7 from J; bases not matched to a gene: 7. Germline CDR1 is SGDLS and CDR2 is YYNGEE. CDR3 amino acids: CASSLSGTGGEKLFF. The CDR3, as DNA: TGTGCCAGCAGTCTCTCCGGGACAGGGGGTGAAAAACTGTTTTTT.

The chain links TRBV7-9 to TRBJ1-2; tentative D call: TRBD1 (6 bases). V was trimmed by 4 bases and J by 4 bases, leaving 10 bases between them. This CDR3 comprises 13 residues. In germline, CDR1 is SEHNR, CDR2 FQNEAQ (reference sequence). The CDR3 sequence: CASSSRGGYGYTF. As DNA, the CDR3 is TGTGCCAGCAGCTCGAGGGGGGGCTATGGCTACACCTTC.

This sequence joins TRBV5-1 and TRBJ1-4; TRBD1 matches at 8 bases. The CDR3 contains 15 residues. Germline CDR1 reads SGHRS; CDR2 reads YFSETQ. J lost 7 bases, V lost 0 bases, and 5 bases had no gene match. For the CDR3, the DNA is TGCGCCAGCAGCTTGGCAGGGGGCGGTCGTGAAAAACTGTTTTTT. Translated: CASSLAGGGREKLFF.

The chain has TRBV28 and TRBJ2-7, with a weak D call TRBD2 (5 bases). This CDR3 spans 13 amino acids. The germline V and J ends were trimmed by 7 bases and 3 bases, with 13 bases remaining between them. Germline CDR1 is MDHEN and CDR2 is SYDVKM. The CDR3 region is CASTPRGLYEQYF. The CDR3 DNA sequence: TGTGCCAGCACCCCACGTGGACTCTACGAGCAGTACTTC.

The chain is built from TRBV10-3 and TRBJ2-1; 8 bases align to TRBD2. Germline CDR1 is ENHRY and CDR2 is SYGVKD. Trimming removed 7 bases from V and 8 bases from J; junction bases left unmatched: 4. CDR3 length: 12 residues. DNA of the CDR3: TGTGCCATCACGGCGGGAGGCGATGAGCAGTTCTTC. Its translation is CAITAGGDEQFF.

The chain is built from TRBV19 and TRBJ1-2; 7 positions agree with TRBD1. CDR3 size: 15 residues. The V gene's germline CDR1 is LNHDA and CDR2 SQIVND (reference sequence). V shed 5 bases and J 7 bases; nucleotides not matched to a gene: 13. The CDR3 region has the DNA TGTGCCAGTAGTCCCGACCCCACAGGGGTTCGTGGCTACACCTTC. As protein: CASSPDPTGVRGYTF.

The chain combines TRBV6-1 with TRBJ2-5; weak D call: TRBD2 (7 bases). Trimming cost V 5 bases and J 1 base, with 14 bases left between them. Germline V gene sequence: CDR1 MNHNS, CDR2 SASEGT. The CDR3 extends over 15 amino acids. CDR3 sequence reads: CASSPRGGLQETQYF. The CDR3 nucleotides are TGTGCCAGCAGTCCTAGGGGGGGGCTCCAAGAGACCCAGTACTTC.

The chain is built from TRBV5-1 and TRBJ1-2; D may be TRBD1 (5 bases). V was pared by 0 bases and J by 8 bases, with 11 bases between. Germline CDR1 is SGHRS and CDR2 is YFSETQ. CDR3 size: 13 residues. CDR3 sequence reads: CASSLAGTVGYTF. In nucleotides, the CDR3 is TGCGCCAGCAGCTTGGCAGGGACGGTAGGCTACACCTTC.

Details on this clone: Other nucleotide sequences from this sample produce the same CDR3. The chain recombines TRBV5-4 with TRBJ2-1; a possible D gene is TRBD2 (5 bases). Germline CDR1 and CDR2: SGHNT and YYREEE (reference sequence). This CDR3 contains 16 residues. Trimming shortened V by 0 bases and J by 0 bases, and 10 bases separated the two germline ends. CDR3 nucleotide sequence: TGTGCCAGCAGCTTGGGCGGGCCCAGCTCCTACAATGAGCAGTTCTTC. Translated, it gives CASSLGGPSSYNEQFF. Variable domain in full (rest from reference TRBV5-4 and TRBJ2-1): ETGVTQSPTHLIKTRGQQVTLRCSSQSGHNTVSWYQQALGQGPQFIFQYYREEENGRGNFPPRFSGLQFPNYSSELNVNALELDDSALYLCASSLGGPSSYNEQFFGPGTRLTVL.

The chain recombines TRBV18 with TRBJ1-2; 9 nucleotides match TRBD1. CDR3 length: 16 residues. Unmatched junction bases numbered 8, after V lost 6 bases and J lost 0 bases. Per the germline V gene, CDR1 is KGHSH and CDR2 is LQKENI. The CDR3 nucleotides read TGTGCCAGCTCCCCGGGACAGGGTCAGACTAACTATGGCTACACCTTC. Amino acid sequence: CASSPGQGQTNYGYTF.

The rearrangement links TRBV6-5 to TRBJ2-2; 8 bases align to TRBD1. Trimming at V came to 2 bases and at J to 2 bases, leaving 4 bases not matched to a gene. This CDR3 is built from 16 residues. CDR1 is MNHEY, CDR2 SVGAGI, per germline. DNA for the CDR3: TGTGCCAGCAGTTACGGGACAGGAATTAACACCGGGGAGCTGTTTTTT. This translates into CASSYGTGINTGELFF.

The chain employs TRBV30 and TRBJ1-4; D ambiguous. CDR1 is GTSNPN, CDR2 SVGIG, per germline (reference sequence). This CDR3 has 15 residues. The ends were cut back, 0 bases at V and 1 base at J, with 9 bases in the middle. The CDR3 sequence is CAWSVRKGTNEKLFF. Here the CDR3 DNA reads TGTGCCTGGAGTGTACGGAAGGGAACTAATGAAAAACTGTTTTTT.

V usage is TRBV5-1 and J usage is TRBJ2-5, with 11 bases identical to TRBD2. The J segment lost 5 bases and the V segment lost 2 bases, leaving 2 bases of the junction unmatched. The V gene's germline CDR1 is SGHRS and CDR2 YFSETQ. The CDR3 consists of 14 residues. The CDR3 here is CASSFTSGSETQYF. In DNA form, the CDR3 reads TGCGCCAGCAGCTTTACTAGCGGGAGTGAGACCCAGTACTTC.

DNA for the CDR3: TGTGCCAGCAGCAGACTAGCGGGAGTTCGAGAGACCCAGTACTTC. Translated, it gives CASSRLAGVRETQYF. The rearrangement links TRBV2 to TRBJ2-5; TRBD2 agrees at 12 bases. With V trimmed by 6 bases and J by 4 bases, 6 bases remained unmatched. The CDR3 spans 15 residues. Germline loops: CDR1 SNHLY, CDR2 FYNNEI.

This clone has just one count. This chain connects TRBV30 to TRBJ1-6; TRBD1 might be the D (5 bases). V lost 0 bases and J 6 bases, leaving 12 bases between the germline ends. In germline, CDR1 is GTSNPN, CDR2 SVGIG (reference sequence). The CDR3 totals 15 residues. The CDR3: CAWSVGTGSNSPLHF. The CDR3 coding sequence is TGTGCCTGGAGTGTAGGGACGGGGAGTAATTCACCCCTCCACTTT.

The genes are TRBV10-2 and TRBJ1-5; 7 bases match TRBD1. V was clipped by 4 bases and J by 0 bases; unmatched bases: 3. The CDR3 is made up of 15 amino acids. CDR1 is WSHSY and CDR2 is SAAADI in the germline V gene. The CDR3 DNA follows: TGCGCCAGCAGTGGTACAGGGGTTAGCAATCAGCCCCAGCATTTT. Protein product: CASSGTGVSNQPQHF.

Regarding this clone: Other DNA sequences of this sample code for an identical CDR3. The chain employs TRBV20-1 and TRBJ1-1; tentative D call: TRBD1 (5 bases). This CDR3 has 10 amino acids. From germline, CDR1 is DFQATT and CDR2 SNEGSKA (reference sequence). V was trimmed by 2 bases and J by 8 bases, leaving 6 bases between them. CDR3 in DNA: TGCAGTGCTAGACGGGGCGAAGCTTTCTTT. Its protein is CSARRGEAFF.

The gene calls are TRBV28 and TRBJ2-7; the D gene is possibly TRBD1 (5 bases). Per the germline V gene, CDR1 is MDHEN and CDR2 is SYDVKM. V dropped 10 bases and J dropped 2 bases, with 12 bases sitting between them. The CDR3 totals 12 residues. This CDR3 is CATRQTTYEQYF. In DNA form, the CDR3 reads TGTGCCACCCGACAGACCACCTACGAGCAGTACTTC.

The chain carries TRBV9 and TRBJ2-1; tentative D call: TRBD1 (5 bases). The CDR3 runs to 16 residues. Between the trimmed V and J ends, which lost 0 bases and 1 base, there was a span of 11 bases. Germline CDR1 reads SGDLS; CDR2 reads YYNGEE. CDR3 sequence reads: CASSVVQGSSYNEQFF. The CDR3 region has the DNA TGTGCCAGCAGCGTAGTGCAGGGTTCATCCTACAATGAGCAGTTCTTC.